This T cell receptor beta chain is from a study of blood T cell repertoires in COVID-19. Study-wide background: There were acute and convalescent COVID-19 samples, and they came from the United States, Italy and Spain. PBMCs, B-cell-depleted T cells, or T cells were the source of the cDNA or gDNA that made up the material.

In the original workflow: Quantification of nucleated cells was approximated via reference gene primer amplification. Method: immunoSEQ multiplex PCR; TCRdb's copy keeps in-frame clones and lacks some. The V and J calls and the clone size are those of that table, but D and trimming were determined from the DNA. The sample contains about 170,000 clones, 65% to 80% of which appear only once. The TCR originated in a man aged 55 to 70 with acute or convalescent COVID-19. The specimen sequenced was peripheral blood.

The CDR3 coding sequence is TGTGCCAGTAGTTCCGGGACTAGCGCATACAATGAGCAGTTCTTC. Amino acids: CASSSGTSAYNEQFF. V is TRBV19 and J is TRBJ2-1; the match to TRBD2 covers 10 bases. This CDR3 is 15 amino acids long. Germline lookup yields CDR1 LNHDA and CDR2 SQIVND (reference sequence). The trim removed 5 bases at V and 4 bases at J, leaving 5 bases unmatched.